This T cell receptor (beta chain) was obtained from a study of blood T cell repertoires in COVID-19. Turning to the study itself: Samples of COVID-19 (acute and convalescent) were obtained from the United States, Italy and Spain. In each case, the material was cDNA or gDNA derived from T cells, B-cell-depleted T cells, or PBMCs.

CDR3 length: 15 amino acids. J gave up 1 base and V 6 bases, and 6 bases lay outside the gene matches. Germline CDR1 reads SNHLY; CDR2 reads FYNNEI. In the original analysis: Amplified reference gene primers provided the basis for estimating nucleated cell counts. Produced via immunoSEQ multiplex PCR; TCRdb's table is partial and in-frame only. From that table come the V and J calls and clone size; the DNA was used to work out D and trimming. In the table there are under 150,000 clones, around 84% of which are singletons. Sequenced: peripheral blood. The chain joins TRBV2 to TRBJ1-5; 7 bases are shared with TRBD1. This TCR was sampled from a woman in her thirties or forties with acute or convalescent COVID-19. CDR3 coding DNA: TGTGCCAGCAGCCCTGGGACAGAGAGCAATCAGCCCCAGCATTTT. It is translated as CASSPGTESNQPQHF. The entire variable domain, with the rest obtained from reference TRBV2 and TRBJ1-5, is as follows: EPEVTQTPSHQVTQMGQEVILRCVPISNHLYFYWYRQILGQKVEFLVSFYNNEISEKSEIFDDQFSVERPDGSNFTLKIRSTKLEDSAMYFCASSPGTESNQPQHFGDGTRLSIL.